These 32 T cell receptor beta chains came from one sample sequenced in a study of cytomegalovirus exposure and HLA in healthy donors. With 60 Vbeta and 13 Jbeta primers, the PCR was carried out. Sequenced by immunoSEQ multiplex PCR; TCRdb stores in-frame clones only, minus some. The sample shows roughly 130,000 clones, around 77% of them seen only once. Source material: PBMCs. The receptors derive from a man aged 30 to 45 in good health and CMV-seronegative.

This chain uses TRBV19 with TRBJ2-3, with TRBD1 matching 8 bases. V gave up 4 bases and J gave up 5 bases; unmatched junction bases: 8. Germline loops: CDR1 LNHDA, CDR2 SQIVND (reference sequence). The CDR3 is 15 amino acids. The CDR3 reads CASSTTGVSLDTQYF. The CDR3 region has the DNA TGTGCCAGTAGTACGACAGGGGTTTCCCTAGATACGCAGTATTTT. Full variable domain (outside the CDR3, taken from reference TRBV19 and TRBJ2-3): DGGITQSPKYLFRKEGQNVTLSCEQNLNHDAMYWYRQDPGQGLRLIYYSQIVNDFQKGDIAEGYSVSREKKESFPLTVTSAQKNPTAFYLCASSTTGVSLDTQYFGPGTRLTVL.

The chain couples TRBV9 to TRBJ2-3; unclear D gene. V was shortened by 0 bases and J by 3 bases, with 8 bases between the two germline ends. The length of the CDR3 is 14 residues. Germline CDR1 is SGDLS and CDR2 is YYNGEE. CDR3 DNA: TGTGCCAGCAGCGTAGCTCTAGTGACAGATACGCAGTATTTT. Its translation is CASSVALVTDTQYF. Complete variable domain (other parts from reference TRBV9 and TRBJ2-3): DSGVTQTPKHLITATGQRVTLRCSPRSGDLSVYWYQQSLDQGLQFLIQYYNGEERAKGNILERFSAQQFPDLHSELNLSSLELGDSALYFCASSVALVTDTQYFGPGTRLTVL.

This rearrangement joins TRBV7-9 to TRBJ2-7, with 9 bases identical to TRBD2. The ends lost 1 base at V and 3 bases at J; junction bases unmatched: 13. The CDR3 has 18 residues. Germline CDR1 SEHNR, CDR2 FQNEAQ (reference sequence). Written as DNA, the CDR3 is TGTGCCAGCAGCTTAGTCCTAGCGGGGACAACCGGAAACTACGAGCAGTACTTC. It translates to CASSLVLAGTTGNYEQYF.

The genes are TRBV4-2 and TRBJ2-1; D is possibly TRBD1 (5 bases). The CDR3 loop spans 14 amino acids. V lost 3 bases, J lost 7 bases, and 13 bases lay in between. Germline assignment: CDR1 LGHNA and CDR2 YNFKEQ. CDR3: CASSQIGVRNEQFF. As DNA, the CDR3 is TGTGCCAGCAGCCAGATAGGGGTCCGGAATGAGCAGTTCTTC.

The chain recombines TRBV18 with TRBJ1-1; possibly TRBD1 for D (6 bases). Germline V gives CDR1 KGHSH, CDR2 LQKENI. The V end lost 3 bases, the J end lost 8 bases, and 16 bases lay between the germline ends. The CDR3 runs 14 residues. The CDR3 DNA sequence: TGTGCCAGCTCACCGCAGCGTGCCCAGGGGGAAGCTTTCTTT. Its protein is CASSPQRAQGEAFF.

The chain combines TRBV6-1 with TRBJ1-1; D may be TRBD1 (6 bases). This CDR3 is built from 15 residues. V dropped 8 bases and J dropped 3 bases, with 19 bases sitting between them. In germline, CDR1 is MNHNS, CDR2 SASEGT. CDR3 in DNA: TGTGCCAGCCGGGACAACCCCAACCCCCACACTGAAGCTTTCTTT. As protein: CASRDNPNPHTEAFF.

The V and J genes are TRBV7-9 and TRBJ2-7; D is uncertain. Germline V gives CDR1 SEHNR, CDR2 FQNEAQ (reference sequence). Trimming pared 5 bases from V and 0 bases from J, leaving 8 bases between. The CDR3 totals 13 residues. DNA for the CDR3: TGTGCCAGCAGCCCCGGGTACTCCTACGAGCAGTACTTC. It translates to CASSPGYSYEQYF.

This clone was picked up a small number of times. The chain carries TRBV28 and TRBJ1-5; 7 positions agree with TRBD1. The CDR3 covers 15 residues. V shed 3 bases and J 4 bases; nucleotides not matched to a gene: 6. Germline V lookup: CDR1 MDHEN, CDR2 SYDVKM. DNA of the CDR3: TGTGCCAGCAGTTTGACAGGGTTGTGGAATCAGCCCCAGCATTTT. Translated, it gives CASSLTGLWNQPQHF. Full variable domain (remainder filled in from reference TRBV28 and TRBJ1-5): DVKVTQSSRYLVKRTGEKVFLECVQDMDHENMFWYRQDPGLGLRLIYFSYDVKMKEKGDIPEGYSVSREKKERFSLILESASTNQTSMYLCASSLTGLWNQPQHFGDGTRLSIL.

This chain connects TRBV28 to TRBJ1-6; possible D gene TRBD1, 6 bases. The length of the CDR3 is 15 residues. Trimming left V 4 bases short and J 7 bases short, with 14 bases between. Germline-derived CDR1 and CDR2 are MDHEN and SYDVKM. The DNA for the CDR3 is TGTGCCAGCAGTTCTGACGAGGGGGACAATTCACCCCTCCACTTT. Amino acids: CASSSDEGDNSPLHF.

J is TRBJ2-5 and V is TRBV5-1; maybe TRBD2 (6 bases). V was clipped by 0 bases and J by 2 bases, with 11 bases between them. The CDR3 consists of 15 residues. Germline V gene lookup returns CDR1 SGHRS and CDR2 YFSETQ. The CDR3 protein is CASSLVSGGQETQYF. For the CDR3, the DNA is TGCGCCAGCAGCTTGGTTTCCGGGGGTCAAGAGACCCAGTACTTC.

The chain uses TRBV28 and TRBJ1-1; 8 positions agree with TRBD1. With 6 bases clipped from V and 4 bases from J, the junction kept 10 bases outside the gene matches. The CDR3 loop spans 15 amino acids. CDR1 and CDR2 from the germline V gene are MDHEN and SYDVKM. CDR3 nucleotide sequence: TGTGCCAGCAGCTCCCCACAGGGGGTGATCACTGAAGCTTTCTTT. It is translated as CASSSPQGVITEAFF.

V and J are TRBV6-5 and TRBJ2-2; D perhaps matches TRBD2 (6 bases). This CDR3 contains 14 residues. The V gene's germline CDR1 is MNHEY and CDR2 SVGAGI. V was shortened by 10 bases and J by 6 bases, with 18 bases between the two germline ends. CDR3 nucleotide sequence: TGTGCCACGTGGAGGGCCACAAGGTCCGGGGAGCTGTTTTTT. It is translated as CATWRATRSGELFF.

The V gene is TRBV28, the J gene TRBJ2-7, with TRBD1 matching 11 bases. This CDR3 has 12 amino acids. Germline V gene sequence: CDR1 MDHEN, CDR2 SYDVKM. V lost 7 bases and J lost 5; bases outside the gene matches: 1. This CDR3 is CASTGQGDEQYF. The CDR3, as DNA: TGTGCCAGCACGGGACAGGGGGACGAGCAGTACTTC.

V usage is TRBV5-1 and J usage is TRBJ2-7; D remains unclear. Germline-derived CDR1 and CDR2 are SGHRS and YFSETQ. This CDR3 has 14 amino acids. Trimming removed 0 bases at V and 0 bases at J, with 7 bases between. For the CDR3, the DNA is TGCGCCAGCAGCTTGGGGCAGGCCTCCTACGAGCAGTACTTC. Its translation: CASSLGQASYEQYF.

The V call is TRBV7-2, the J call TRBJ2-1; 8 nucleotides agree with TRBD1. Germline lookup yields CDR1 SGHTA and CDR2 FQGNSA. With V trimmed by 3 bases and J by 1 base, 5 bases remained unmatched. The CDR3 consists of 16 residues. DNA of the CDR3: TGTGCCAGCAGCTTGGTCGGGACAGGATCCTACAATGAGCAGTTCTTC. This sequence encodes CASSLVGTGSYNEQFF.

The chain couples TRBV19 to TRBJ2-7; 9 bases agree with TRBD1. The CDR3 is 13 amino acids. The V gene end was trimmed by 8 bases and the J gene end by 6 bases; junction bases not matched to a gene: 8. Germline lookup yields CDR1 LNHDA and CDR2 SQIVND (reference sequence). CDR3 amino acids: CASRRDRESEQYF. The CDR3 DNA reads as TGTGCCAGTCGCCGGGACAGGGAATCCGAGCAGTACTTC.

The rearrangement joins TRBV6-5 to TRBJ2-7; maybe TRBD2 (7 bases). CDR3 length: 14 amino acids. The germline CDR1 and CDR2 sequences are MNHEY and SVGAGI. V shed 8 bases and J shed 2 bases, with 16 bases lying between them. This CDR3 is CASQRGGGPYEQYF. CDR3 in DNA: TGTGCCAGCCAAAGAGGGGGGGGACCCTACGAGCAGTACTTC.

This chain uses TRBV28 with TRBJ1-1; 7 nucleotides align to TRBD1. The CDR3 is made up of 12 amino acids. Trimming cost V 5 bases and J 8 bases; bases outside gene matches: 5. In germline, CDR1 is MDHEN, CDR2 SYDVKM. The CDR3 loop is CASSRQGGEAFF. CDR3 in DNA: TGTGCCAGCAGTCGACAGGGAGGCGAAGCTTTCTTT. Combining the CDR3 with reference TRBV28 and TRBJ1-1 gives the whole variable domain DVKVTQSSRYLVKRTGEKVFLECVQDMDHENMFWYRQDPGLGLRLIYFSYDVKMKEKGDIPEGYSVSREKKERFSLILESASTNQTSMYLCASSRQGGEAFFGQGTRLTVV.

This clone was recorded only once. This rearrangement joins TRBV5-1 to TRBJ1-1; D unclear. V was cut by 3 bases and J by 3 bases, with 9 bases left in between. CDR3 length: 13 amino acids. In germline, CDR1 is SGHRS, CDR2 YFSETQ. The CDR3 reads CASSSSVHTEAFF. The DNA of the CDR3 is TGCGCCAGCAGCTCGAGCGTGCACACTGAAGCTTTCTTT.

The rearrangement joins TRBV7-9 to TRBJ2-5; 9 bases map to TRBD1. V lost 5 bases to trimming and J lost 5 bases; unmatched junction nucleotides: 6. CDR1 is SEHNR, CDR2 FQNEAQ, per germline (reference sequence). The CDR3 totals 14 residues. The CDR3 DNA follows: TGTGCCAGCAGCCCCGGGACAGGGCTTGAGACCCAGTACTTC. Translating it yields CASSPGTGLETQYF. The whole variable domain, filled in from reference TRBV7-9 and TRBJ2-5, reads DTGVSQNPRHKITKRGQNVTFRCDPISEHNRLYWYRQTLGQGPEFLTYFQNEAQLEKSRLLSDRFSAERPKGSFSTLEIQRTEQGDSAMYLCASSPGTGLETQYFGPGTRLLVL.

The chain links TRBV19 to TRBJ2-2, with 7 bases fitting TRBD2. From germline, CDR1 is LNHDA and CDR2 SQIVND (reference sequence). The J segment lost 4 bases and the V segment lost 11 bases, leaving 13 bases of the junction unmatched. The CDR3 is 15 residues long. CDR3: CASLGGEVVTGELFF. The CDR3 coding sequence is TGTGCCTCCCTGGGAGGGGAAGTTGTCACCGGGGAGCTGTTTTTT.

The rearrangement joins TRBV7-9 to TRBJ1-1; TRBD1 agrees at 8 bases. CDR1 is SEHNR, CDR2 FQNEAQ, per germline (reference sequence). This CDR3 has 14 residues. The junction had 1 base not matched to a gene; V was cut back by 0 bases and J by 4 bases. CDR3 DNA: TGTGCCAGCAGCTTAGCAACAGGGGGCACTGAAGCTTTCTTT. Residues: CASSLATGGTEAFF.

A few counts support this clone. V is TRBV7-2 and J is TRBJ2-7; 8 bases line up with TRBD1. Germline CDR1 and CDR2: SGHTA and FQGNSA. Germline trimming cut 3 bases from V and 2 bases from J; bases unmatched to any gene: 6. CDR3 size: 15 residues. The CDR3 region has the DNA TGTGCCAGCAGCTTTGGGACAGGTAAAACCTACGAGCAGTACTTC. It encodes CASSFGTGKTYEQYF.

This chain uses TRBV2 with TRBJ1-2, with D unresolved. CDR3 size: 13 residues. Trimming took 6 bases from V and 5 from J, leaving 13 bases between them. Germline V gives CDR1 SNHLY, CDR2 FYNNEI. This CDR3 is CASSQNTEYGYTF. The CDR3 DNA reads as TGTGCCAGCAGCCAAAACACAGAATATGGCTACACCTTC.

V usage is TRBV4-1 and J usage is TRBJ1-1; no definite D call. The CDR3 is 14 amino acids. V was pared by 1 base and J by 5 bases, with 11 bases between. The V gene's germline CDR1 is MGHRA and CDR2 YSYEKL. The CDR3: CASSQGHSGTEAFF. CDR3 sequence (DNA): TGCGCCAGCAGCCAAGGACATTCGGGGACTGAAGCTTTCTTT.

This sequence joins TRBV18 and TRBJ1-6; 9 bases fit TRBD1. This CDR3 has 13 amino acids. The germline CDR1 and CDR2 sequences are KGHSH and LQKENI. V gave up 4 bases and J gave up 16 bases; unmatched junction bases: 8. In DNA form, the CDR3 reads TGTGCCAGCTCACAACTCCGGGACAGGGAGCTCCACTTT. As protein: CASSQLRDRELHF.

The genes are TRBV4-1 and TRBJ1-5; the match to TRBD1 covers 9 bases. The CDR3 length is 16 residues. The V and J ends lost 1 base and 2 bases, in that order; junction bases with no gene match: 3. CDR1 MGHRA and CDR2 YSYEKL come from the germline V gene. The CDR3 DNA follows: TGCGCCAGCAGCCAAGGGACAGGGGTTGGCAATCAGCCCCAGCATTTT. This gives the protein CASSQGTGVGNQPQHF.

The rearrangement links TRBV7-9 to TRBJ2-7; 8 bases map to TRBD1. The germline V gene has CDR1 SEHNR and CDR2 FQNEAQ (reference sequence). Trimming took 4 bases from V and 1 from J; bases not matched to a gene: 6. This CDR3 comprises 15 residues. The CDR3 sequence is CASSSSGGASYEQYF. The CDR3 DNA reads as TGTGCCAGCAGCTCCTCAGGGGGCGCATCCTACGAGCAGTACTTC.

V and J are TRBV30 and TRBJ2-5; 7 bases agree with TRBD2. V trimming: 0 bases; J trimming: 1 base; junction bases outside the gene matches: 8. The CDR3 is made up of 16 amino acids. The V gene's germline CDR1 is GTSNPN and CDR2 SVGIG (reference sequence). DNA for the CDR3: TGTGCCTGGAGTGTGAAACCGCCGGGAGGCCAAGAGACCCAGTACTTC. Protein sequence: CAWSVKPPGGQETQYF.

The CDR3 reads CASSVYRGKEQYF. The CDR3 nucleotides are TGTGCCAGCAGCGTGTACAGGGGTAAAGAGCAGTACTTC. This chain joins TRBV5-6 and TRBJ2-7, with TRBD1 identical over 7 bases. This CDR3 comprises 13 residues. The germline V gene has CDR1 SGHDT and CDR2 YYEEEE. J gave up 7 bases and V 4 bases, and 8 bases lay outside the gene matches.

The chain uses TRBV29-1 and TRBJ2-3; D call uncertain. V lost 1 base, J lost 0 bases, and 8 bases lay in between. Per the germline V gene, CDR1 is SQVTM and CDR2 is ANQGSEA. This CDR3 contains 14 residues. CDR3 loop: CSVEATASTDTQYF. In DNA, the CDR3 is TGCAGCGTTGAAGCTACAGCTAGCACAGATACGCAGTATTTT.

This clone showed up just a few times. The CDR3 sequence: CAISESPSGVRETQYF. The DNA for the CDR3 is TGTGCCATCAGTGAGTCCCCTAGCGGGGTAAGGGAGACCCAGTACTTC. The chain is built from TRBV10-3 and TRBJ2-5, with TRBD2 matching 9 bases. The CDR3 is 16 amino acids. CDR1 is ENHRY and CDR2 is SYGVKD in the germline V gene. V was clipped by 0 bases and J by 5 bases; unmatched bases: 7.